Detailed here is one T cell receptor (beta chain). Additional DNA sequences in this sample encode the identical CDR3. The CDR3 is 14 residues long. V lost 3 bases and J lost 4, with 8 bases in between. Looked up from germline, CDR1 is SGDLS and CDR2 is YYNGEE. This specimen comes from a study of shared clonotypes between healthy human individuals. The naive CD8 population came from CD45RO-negative cells selected for CCR7, without terminally differentiated effector memory CD45RA+ cells. Here immunoSEQ multiplex PCR was the method, and the copy in TCRdb shows in-frame clones only, minus some. The repertoire consists of some 2.1 million clones, with 85% to 95% occurring once and the leading ten covering roughly 1%.

Sequenced material: naive CD8+ T cells sorted from blood. This chain links TRBV9 with TRBJ1-6; D not certain. This clonotype was obtained from a man aged 18 to 30 in good health. The CDR3 DNA reads as TGTGCCAGCAGCGGAACGGGATATAATTCACCCCTCCACTTT. This translates into CASSGTGYNSPLHF.